This is a list of T cell receptor beta chains from one sample in a study of molecular identifiers for immune sequencing clone quantification. TCRdb re-called the PCR reads with MiXCR, one entry per CDR3 protein. This sample has approximately 500,000 distinct CDR3 sequences, with roughly 24% found just once. Sequenced material: naive CD8+ T cells from blood, with Jurkat cell RNA spiked in. The receptors originated from a human donor in good health. Some libraries in this study had Jurkat cell RNA spiked in. The CDR3 runs from the conserved cysteine through the conserved F or W. A D gene is named only where the DNA matches it firmly. Some rows mark clone size as missing; the rest say once, few, many or name a class of expanded clone.

d_call: .
j_call: TRBJ1-4
cdr3_length: 14
clone_size: few
v_call: TRBV27
cdr3_aa: CASAISSGGGWLFF
cdr3_nt: TGTGCCAGCGCCATTTCTTCGGGGGGAGGGTGGTTGTTTTTT

d_call: TRBD1
j_call: TRBJ1-1
cdr3_length: 15
clone_size: few
v_call: TRBV4-1
cdr3_aa: CASSGQGGWRTEAFF
cdr3_nt: TGCGCCAGCAGCGGGCAGGGGGGATGGAGAACTGAAGCTTTCTTT

d_call: TRBD1
j_call: TRBJ2-1
cdr3_length: 15
clone_size: .
v_call: TRBV4-3
cdr3_aa: CASSPYRTGNNEQFF
cdr3_nt: TGCGCCAGCAGCCCTTACAGGACAGGGAATAATGAGCAGTTCTTC

d_call: .
j_call: TRBJ2-3
cdr3_length: 14
clone_size: .
v_call: TRBV24-1
cdr3_aa: CATSDLDSSDTQYF
cdr3_nt: TGTGCCACCAGTGACCTGGACAGTTCAGATACGCAGTATTTT

d_call: TRBD2
j_call: TRBJ2-5
cdr3_length: 17
clone_size: few
v_call: TRBV6-6
cdr3_aa: CASSLRGPIAGQETQYF
cdr3_nt: TGTGCCAGCAGTTTAAGGGGCCCAATAGCGGGGCAAGAGACCCAGTACTTC

d_call: TRBD1
j_call: TRBJ2-2
cdr3_length: 17
clone_size: .
v_call: TRBV13
cdr3_aa: CASSTRDRGPNTGELFF
cdr3_nt: TGTGCCAGCAGCACCCGGGACAGGGGCCCAAACACCGGGGAGCTGTTTTTT

d_call: .
j_call: TRBJ1-1
cdr3_length: 13
clone_size: many
v_call: TRBV13
cdr3_aa: CASSIPENTEAFF
cdr3_nt: TGTGCCAGCAGCATCCCAGAGAACACTGAAGCTTTCTTT

d_call: .
j_call: TRBJ2-1
cdr3_length: 16
clone_size: .
v_call: TRBV7-2
cdr3_aa: CASSSGINPTYNEQFF
cdr3_nt: TGTGCCAGCAGCTCCGGGATCAACCCCACCTACAATGAGCAGTTCTTC

d_call: .
j_call: TRBJ1-1
cdr3_length: 16
clone_size: many
v_call: TRBV6-2/TRBV6-3
cdr3_aa: CASSYHRTLPSTEAFF
cdr3_nt: TGTGCCAGCAGTTACCACCGGACCCTGCCGAGCACTGAAGCTTTCTTT

d_call: .
j_call: TRBJ2-1
cdr3_length: 15
clone_size: .
v_call: TRBV19
cdr3_aa: CASSMGFSAVNEQFF
cdr3_nt: TGTGCCAGTAGTATGGGTTTCTCAGCTGTCAATGAGCAGTTCTTC

d_call: .
j_call: TRBJ2-3
cdr3_length: 15
clone_size: .
v_call: TRBV7-3
cdr3_aa: CASSLALTSTDTQYF
cdr3_nt: TGTGCCAGCAGCTTGGCCCTAACTAGCACAGATACGCAGTATTTT

d_call: .
j_call: TRBJ2-3
cdr3_length: 16
clone_size: many
v_call: TRBV9
cdr3_aa: CASSVWDSPAVDTQYF
cdr3_nt: TGTGCCAGCAGCGTATGGGACTCCCCGGCGGTAGATACGCAGTATTTT

d_call: TRBD1
j_call: TRBJ2-7
cdr3_length: 15
clone_size: many
v_call: TRBV30
cdr3_aa: CAWSTTGDFFYEQYF
cdr3_nt: TGTGCCTGGAGTACCACAGGGGATTTCTTTTACGAGCAGTACTTC

d_call: TRBD1
j_call: TRBJ1-1
cdr3_length: 15
clone_size: .
v_call: TRBV12-3/TRBV12-4
cdr3_aa: CASSPPTGSLFKAFF
cdr3_nt: TGTGCCAGCAGTCCCCCGACAGGGTCCTTGTTTAAAGCTTTCTTT

d_call: .
j_call: TRBJ1-1
cdr3_length: 13
clone_size: .
v_call: TRBV19
cdr3_aa: CASSMGGYTEAFF
cdr3_nt: TGTGCCAGTAGTATGGGGGGATACACTGAAGCTTTCTTT

d_call: TRBD1
j_call: TRBJ2-3
cdr3_length: 15
clone_size: few
v_call: TRBV5-3
cdr3_aa: CASSPETGASDTQYF
cdr3_nt: TGTGCTAGCAGCCCGGAGACAGGGGCCTCGGATACGCAGTATTTT

d_call: .
j_call: TRBJ1-1
cdr3_length: 11
clone_size: many
v_call: TRBV30
cdr3_aa: CAWSGGNEAFF
cdr3_nt: TGTGCCTGGAGTGGCGGCAATGAAGCTTTCTTT

d_call: TRBD1
j_call: TRBJ2-7
cdr3_length: 16
clone_size: .
v_call: TRBV20-1
cdr3_aa: CSARVGFGTGPYEQYF
cdr3_nt: TGCAGTGCTAGGGTTGGCTTCGGGACAGGACCCTACGAGCAGTACTTC

d_call: TRBD2
j_call: TRBJ2-5
cdr3_length: 20
clone_size: few
v_call: TRBV7-2
cdr3_aa: CASSLAPLDSGTEDGETQYF
cdr3_nt: TGTGCCAGCAGCTTAGCCCCCCTTGACAGCGGGACGGAGGATGGGGAGACCCAGTACTTC

d_call: TRBD2
j_call: TRBJ2-3
cdr3_length: 15
clone_size: .
v_call: TRBV20-1
cdr3_aa: CSARNGGGASDTQYF
cdr3_nt: TGCAGTGCTAGAAACGGCGGGGGGGCCTCAGATACGCAGTATTTT

d_call: .
j_call: TRBJ2-3
cdr3_length: 16
clone_size: .
v_call: TRBV6-2/TRBV6-3
cdr3_aa: CASSYSGGFGTDTQYF
cdr3_nt: TGTGCCAGCAGTTACTCGGGGGGTTTTGGCACAGATACGCAGTATTTT

d_call: TRBD2
j_call: TRBJ2-1
cdr3_length: 13
clone_size: many
v_call: TRBV29-1
cdr3_aa: CSVERGGANEQFF
cdr3_nt: TGCAGCGTTGAACGCGGGGGGGCAAATGAGCAGTTCTTC

d_call: TRBD1
j_call: TRBJ2-2
cdr3_length: 14
clone_size: .
v_call: TRBV7-9
cdr3_aa: CASSQGARAVELLF
cdr3_nt: TGTGCCAGCAGTCAGGGGGCACGGGCCGTGGAGCTGTTATTT

d_call: .
j_call: TRBJ2-7
cdr3_length: 11
clone_size: few
v_call: TRBV5-4
cdr3_aa: CASSYGLEQYF
cdr3_nt: TGTGCCAGCAGTTATGGTCTGGAGCAGTACTTC

d_call: .
j_call: TRBJ2-1
cdr3_length: 14
clone_size: .
v_call: TRBV30
cdr3_aa: CAWSAGSRWDEQFF
cdr3_nt: TGTGCCTGGAGTGCCGGCTCAAGGTGGGATGAGCAGTTCTTC

d_call: .
j_call: TRBJ1-1
cdr3_length: 12
clone_size: many
v_call: TRBV18
cdr3_aa: CASSPQGTEAFF
cdr3_nt: TGCGCCAGCAGCCCACAGGGCACTGAAGCTTTCTTT

d_call: .
j_call: TRBJ2-5
cdr3_length: 15
clone_size: .
v_call: TRBV12-3/TRBV12-4
cdr3_aa: CASSLRPAKVETQYF
cdr3_nt: TGTGCCAGCAGTTTACGGCCGGCCAAGGTGGAGACCCAGTACTTC

d_call: TRBD1
j_call: TRBJ2-7
cdr3_length: 14
clone_size: .
v_call: TRBV5-1
cdr3_aa: CASSTGTGNYEQYF
cdr3_nt: TGCGCCAGCAGCACCGGGACAGGGAACTACGAGCAGTACTTC

d_call: TRBD1
j_call: TRBJ2-1
cdr3_length: 14
clone_size: many
v_call: TRBV7-2
cdr3_aa: CATYRDSSYNEQFF
cdr3_nt: TGTGCCACCTATAGGGACAGTTCCTACAATGAGCAGTTCTTC

d_call: TRBD1
j_call: TRBJ1-1
cdr3_length: 14
clone_size: many
v_call: TRBV6-5
cdr3_aa: CASRPGTGITEAFF
cdr3_nt: TGTGCCAGCAGGCCCGGGACAGGGATCACTGAAGCTTTCTTT

d_call: TRBD2
j_call: TRBJ2-3
cdr3_length: 19
clone_size: .
v_call: TRBV28
cdr3_aa: CASSLGTRVGVFRTDTQYF
cdr3_nt: TGTGCCAGCAGTTTAGGGACTAGGGTGGGGGTCTTTCGCACAGATACGCAGTATTTT

d_call: TRBD2
j_call: TRBJ2-1
cdr3_length: 14
clone_size: many
v_call: TRBV6-5
cdr3_aa: CASSLAGGYNEQFF
cdr3_nt: TGTGCCAGCAGTCTAGCGGGAGGCTACAATGAGCAGTTCTTC

d_call: .
j_call: TRBJ1-1
cdr3_length: 14
clone_size: many
v_call: TRBV5-5
cdr3_aa: CASSVTTANTEAFF
cdr3_nt: TGTGCCAGCAGCGTCACGACAGCGAACACTGAAGCTTTCTTT

d_call: .
j_call: TRBJ1-6
cdr3_length: 15
clone_size: .
v_call: TRBV5-6
cdr3_aa: CASNNIALRLSPLHF
cdr3_nt: TGTGCCAGCAATAACATCGCGCTCCGATTGTCACCCCTCCACTTT

d_call: .
j_call: TRBJ2-5
cdr3_length: 13
clone_size: .
v_call: TRBV20-1
cdr3_aa: CSARDSGFETQYF
cdr3_nt: TGCAGTGCTCGGGACTCGGGGTTTGAGACCCAGTACTTC

d_call: .
j_call: TRBJ2-4
cdr3_length: 15
clone_size: .
v_call: TRBV4-1
cdr3_aa: CASREQGPAKNIQYF
cdr3_nt: TGCGCCAGCAGGGAACAGGGACCAGCCAAAAACATTCAGTACTTC

d_call: TRBD1
j_call: TRBJ1-2
cdr3_length: 15
clone_size: few
v_call: TRBV13
cdr3_aa: CASTSFGTDSYGYTF
cdr3_nt: TGTGCCAGCACCTCATTTGGGACAGACAGTTATGGCTACACCTTC

d_call: TRBD2
j_call: TRBJ2-5
cdr3_length: 13
clone_size: many
v_call: TRBV28
cdr3_aa: CASSGRGIETQYF
cdr3_nt: TGTGCCAGCAGCGGGAGGGGAATTGAGACCCAGTACTTC

d_call: .
j_call: TRBJ1-2
cdr3_length: 11
clone_size: few
v_call: TRBV29-1
cdr3_aa: CSVGTGALVSF
cdr3_nt: .

d_call: .
j_call: TRBJ1-1
cdr3_length: 15
clone_size: few
v_call: TRBV25-1
cdr3_aa: CASSEWGTVNTEAFF
cdr3_nt: TGTGCCAGCAGTGAATGGGGCACGGTGAACACTGAAGCTTTCTTT